The 30 T cell receptor beta chains given below trace back to one sample, sequenced in a study of cytomegalovirus exposure and HLA in healthy donors. Sequencing used immunoSEQ multiplex PCR; TCRdb keeps in-frame clones, though not all of them. In the table there are approximately 100,000 clones, almost 90% of which are singletons. Material: PBMCs. The receptors stem from a young woman in good health and CMV-seronegative.

The V and J genes are TRBV18 and TRBJ1-1, with 9 positions matching TRBD1. This CDR3 is built from 13 residues. CDR1 KGHSH and CDR2 LQKENI come from the germline V gene. The junction had 4 bases not matched to a gene; V was cut back by 8 bases and J by 3 bases. CDR3 region: CASGQGRDTEAFF. CDR3 bases: TGTGCCAGCGGACAGGGGAGAGACACTGAAGCTTTCTTT.

DNA for the CDR3: TGTGCCTGGAGGAGGGGTAGCGGGGGAAAAGAGACCCAGTACTTC. It translates to CAWRRGSGGKETQYF. The rearrangement uses TRBV30 and TRBJ2-5, with 9 bases matching TRBD2. The V gene end was trimmed by 3 bases and the J gene end by 3 bases; junction bases not matched to a gene: 8. The germline V gene has CDR1 GTSNPN and CDR2 SVGIG (reference sequence). CDR3 length: 15 residues.

This clone was seen a few times. This chain joins TRBV6-5 and TRBJ1-2; tentative D call: TRBD1 (5 bases). V was trimmed by 4 bases and J by 2 bases, leaving 8 bases between them. The CDR3 is made up of 13 amino acids. Germline-derived CDR1 and CDR2 are MNHEY and SVGAGI. CDR3 sequence reads: CASSLDRNYGYTF. The CDR3 DNA reads TGTGCCAGCAGTTTAGACAGAAACTATGGCTACACCTTC.

The chain is built from TRBV5-1 and TRBJ2-1; TRBD2 matches at 13 bases. The CDR3 is 16 amino acids. V gave up 4 bases and J gave up 10 bases; unmatched junction bases: 11. The V gene's germline CDR1 is SGHRS and CDR2 YFSETQ. The CDR3 DNA is TGCGCCAGCAGCAGCCTACTAGCGGGGGGGCATCAGGAGCAGTTCTTC. It translates to CASSSLLAGGHQEQFF. The whole variable domain, filled in from reference TRBV5-1 and TRBJ2-1, reads KAGVTQTPRYLIKTRGQQVTLSCSPISGHRSVSWYQQTPGQGLQFLFEYFSETQRNKGNFPGRFSGRQFSNSRSEMNVSTLELGDSALYLCASSSLLAGGHQEQFFGPGTRLTVL.

The chain links TRBV7-6 to TRBJ2-1; D is uncertain. The CDR3 is made up of 15 amino acids. Trimming pared 3 bases from V and 0 bases from J, leaving 9 bases between. Germline loops: CDR1 SGHVS, CDR2 FNYEAQ. The CDR3 bases are TGTGCCAGCAGCTTTTCAAGCGACTCCTACAATGAGCAGTTCTTC. Translation: CASSFSSDSYNEQFF.

V gene TRBV28 combines with J gene TRBJ2-7; 7 nucleotides agree with TRBD1. Germline CDR1 and CDR2: MDHEN and SYDVKM. The CDR3 length is 15 residues. Germline trimming cut 2 bases from V and 3 bases from J; bases unmatched to any gene: 7. CDR3 in amino acids: CASSLTGVVNYEQYF. CDR3 nucleotides: TGTGCCAGCAGTTTAACAGGGGTGGTTAACTACGAGCAGTACTTC.

Only one count was recorded for this clone. The rearrangement joins TRBV9 to TRBJ2-6; possible D gene TRBD1, 6 bases. Germline V lookup: CDR1 SGDLS, CDR2 YYNGEE. CDR3 size: 15 residues. Trimming took 6 bases from V and 2 from J, leaving 12 bases between them. The chain's CDR3 is CASTLNRAGANVLTF. CDR3 in DNA: TGTGCCAGCACCCTGAACAGGGCTGGGGCCAACGTCCTGACTTTC. The whole variable domain, remainder taken from reference TRBV9 and TRBJ2-6, is DSGVTQTPKHLITATGQRVTLRCSPRSGDLSVYWYQQSLDQGLQFLIQYYNGEERAKGNILERFSAQQFPDLHSELNLSSLELGDSALYFCASTLNRAGANVLTFGAGSRLTVL.

This chain joins TRBV27 and TRBJ1-2; D is possibly TRBD1 (5 bases). Germline CDR1 and CDR2: MNHEY and SMNVEV (reference sequence). V was pared by 8 bases and J by 7 bases, with 20 bases between. The CDR3 is made up of 14 amino acids. The CDR3 coding sequence is TGTGCCAGCCGAACACCGATGCAGGGATCTGGCTACACCTTC. Its protein product is CASRTPMQGSGYTF.

The rearrangement uses TRBV11-2 and TRBJ2-3; 13 bases agree with TRBD2. Germline V CDR1 and CDR2: SGHAT, FQNNGV. The CDR3 has 15 residues. V shed 8 bases, J shed 4 bases, and the junction held 6 bases outside the gene matches. The CDR3 reads CASRGLAGRPDTQYF. The CDR3, as DNA: TGTGCCAGCCGGGGACTAGCGGGAAGGCCAGATACGCAGTATTTT.

The V and J genes are TRBV7-2 and TRBJ2-3; D call uncertain. The ends were cut back, 4 bases at V and 6 bases at J, with 11 bases in the middle. This CDR3 region has 13 residues. Germline CDR1 is SGHTA and CDR2 is FQGNSA. The CDR3 DNA reads as TGTGCCAGCAGCTCCCGAACCGCGGATACGCAGTATTTT. It encodes CASSSRTADTQYF. The entire variable domain, with the rest obtained from reference TRBV7-2 and TRBJ2-3, is as follows: GAGVSQSPSNKVTEKGKDVELRCDPISGHTALYWYRQSLGQGLEFLIYFQGNSAPDKSGLPSDRFSAERTGGSVSTLTIQRTQQEDSAVYLCASSSRTADTQYFGPGTRLTVL.

This clone appeared a single time. V usage is TRBV13 and J usage is TRBJ2-7; the D is unclear. The CDR3 totals 14 residues. Germline V lookup: CDR1 PRHDT, CDR2 FYEKMQ (reference sequence). The V end was cut by 1 base, the J end by 0 bases, with 7 bases between. This chain's CDR3 is CASSLVGDSYEQYF. Here the CDR3 DNA reads TGTGCCAGCAGCTTAGTCGGTGACTCCTACGAGCAGTACTTC.

DNA of the CDR3: TGCGCCAGCAGCCATACAGGGGGCGCGGGTAGCGAAAAACTGTTTTTT. Encoded protein: CASSHTGGAGSEKLFF. V is TRBV4-1 and J is TRBJ1-4, with 9 bases identical to TRBD1. The trim removed 3 bases at V and 8 bases at J, leaving 10 bases unmatched. This CDR3 is built from 16 residues. CDR1 is MGHRA and CDR2 is YSYEKL in the germline V gene.

This chain uses TRBV2 with TRBJ1-3; the D is unclear. This CDR3 comprises 16 residues. Trimming pared 7 bases from V and 0 bases from J, leaving 16 bases between. Germline assignment: CDR1 SNHLY and CDR2 FYNNEI. In nucleotides, the CDR3 is TGTGCCAGCACCATGACTGGAGCAAACTCTGGAAACACCATATATTTT. Its protein product is CASTMTGANSGNTIYF.

The chain couples TRBV7-9 to TRBJ1-6; unclear D gene. The CDR3 has 13 amino acids. Looked up from germline, CDR1 is SEHNR and CDR2 is FQNEAQ (reference sequence). Trimming took 4 bases from V and 9 from J, leaving 10 bases between them. In DNA form, the CDR3 reads TGTGCCAGCAGCTCAAACCGAGGTTCACCCCTCCACTTT. Translated, it gives CASSSNRGSPLHF.

For this clone: Within the sample, other DNA sequences also encode this same CDR3. The chain couples TRBV5-1 to TRBJ1-1; maybe TRBD1 (5 bases). The CDR3 consists of 12 residues. V was cut by 0 bases and J by 7 bases, with 7 bases left in between. CDR1 is SGHRS and CDR2 is YFSETQ in the germline V gene. CDR3 sequence (DNA): TGCGCCAGCAGCTTGGGCGACAGTGAAGCTTTCTTT. Its protein is CASSLGDSEAFF.

With respect to this clone: One end of the junction is discordant with germline, which a read error may explain. The chain employs TRBV4-3 and TRBJ2-3; TRBD2 is a possible D gene (5 bases). This CDR3 has 13 amino acids. CDR1 is LGHNA and CDR2 is YSLEER in the germline V gene. CDR3: CASSQALRGGLIF. Written as DNA, the CDR3 is TGCGCCAGCAGCCAAGCGTTACGAGGAGGTCTTATATTT.

The CDR3 DNA reads as TGTGCCAGCAGCTTGGTTGTGGGAGGTCCAGATACGCAGTATTTT. Its protein product is CASSLVVGGPDTQYF. The rearrangement uses TRBV7-3 and TRBJ2-3; maybe TRBD2 (6 bases). The germline V gene has CDR1 SGHTA and CDR2 FQGTGA. V was shortened by 3 bases and J by 4 bases, with 14 bases between the two germline ends. CDR3 length: 15 residues. Together with reference TRBV7-3 and TRBJ2-3, the CDR3 gives the full variable domain: GAGVSQTPSNKVTEKGKYVELRCDPISGHTALYWYRQSLGQGPEFLIYFQGTGAADDSGLPNDRFFAVRPEGSVSTLKIQRTERGDSAVYLCASSLVVGGPDTQYFGPGTRLTVL.

J is TRBJ2-2 and V is TRBV19; D not certain. Germline assignment: CDR1 LNHDA and CDR2 SQIVND (reference sequence). V dropped 7 bases and J dropped 0 bases, with 9 bases sitting between them. The CDR3 loop spans 14 amino acids. The CDR3 region has the DNA TGTGCCAGTAAGAGACAAGCGAACACCGGGGAGCTGTTTTTT. Residues: CASKRQANTGELFF. The entire variable domain, with the rest obtained from reference TRBV19 and TRBJ2-2, is as follows: DGGITQSPKYLFRKEGQNVTLSCEQNLNHDAMYWYRQDPGQGLRLIYYSQIVNDFQKGDIAEGYSVSREKKESFPLTVTSAQKNPTAFYLCASKRQANTGELFFGEGSRLTVL.

The chain links TRBV19 to TRBJ1-5, with D possibly matching TRBD1 (6 bases). Trimming stripped 7 bases from V and 5 bases from J, with 12 bases between. Germline V gives CDR1 LNHDA, CDR2 SQIVND (reference sequence). This CDR3 is built from 13 residues. CDR3 nucleotides: TGTGCCAGTACTCCCCGGACAGATCAGCCCCAGCATTTT. Its translation is CASTPRTDQPQHF.

The V call is TRBV7-6, the J call TRBJ1-2; 9 bases agree with TRBD1. Trimming removed 5 bases from V and 0 bases from J; junction bases left unmatched: 7. This CDR3 is 16 amino acids long. Germline lookup yields CDR1 SGHVS and CDR2 FNYEAQ. The CDR3, as DNA: TGTGCCAGCAGCGAACCGGGACAGGGTTCTAACTATGGCTACACCTTC. Amino acid sequence: CASSEPGQGSNYGYTF.

The chain joins TRBV7-9 to TRBJ2-3, with D possibly TRBD2 on 7 matching bases. Germline CDR1 SEHNR, CDR2 FQNEAQ (reference sequence). V gave up 3 bases and J gave up 6 bases, with 10 bases separating them. The CDR3 covers 13 residues. The CDR3 DNA reads TGTGCCAGCAGCTTCGAGGGGGGGGATACGCAGTATTTT. Amino acid sequence: CASSFEGGDTQYF.

This clone was observed a few times. The CDR3 region has the DNA TGTGCCATCAGTGCTTCGGGACTAAGCAATGAGCAGTTCTTC. Its protein product is CAISASGLSNEQFF. J is TRBJ2-1 and V is TRBV10-3; 7 positions agree with TRBD2. This CDR3 has 14 amino acids. With 4 bases clipped from V and 6 bases from J, the junction kept 6 bases outside the gene matches. In germline, CDR1 is ENHRY, CDR2 SYGVKD.

J is TRBJ1-6 and V is TRBV4-3; D is unclear. Trimming pared 0 bases from V and 9 bases from J, leaving 6 bases between. The CDR3 length is 13 residues. From germline, CDR1 is LGHNA and CDR2 YSLEER. CDR3 region: CASSQDPSSPLHF. The CDR3 region has the DNA TGCGCCAGCAGCCAAGACCCCAGTTCACCCCTCCACTTT.

The V call is TRBV5-4, the J call TRBJ1-2; 10 bases align to TRBD1. Per germline, CDR1 SGHNT and CDR2 YYREEE (reference sequence). The CDR3 runs 14 residues. V was pared by 4 bases and J by 8 bases, with 8 bases of the junction left unmatched. The CDR3 region is CASSTDRGSFGYTF. CDR3 coding DNA: TGTGCCAGCAGCACGGACAGGGGGTCTTTCGGCTACACCTTC.

This chain links TRBV9 with TRBJ2-3; TRBD2 matches 10 bases. V was pared by 1 base and J by 0 bases, with 5 bases of the junction left unmatched. CDR1 SGDLS and CDR2 YYNGEE come from the germline V gene. CDR3 size: 17 residues. CDR3 coding DNA: TGTGCCAGCAGCGTAAGGAGCGGGGGGGCCAGCACAGATACGCAGTATTTT. Translated, it gives CASSVRSGGASTDTQYF. Together with reference TRBV9 and TRBJ2-3, the CDR3 gives the full variable domain: DSGVTQTPKHLITATGQRVTLRCSPRSGDLSVYWYQQSLDQGLQFLIQYYNGEERAKGNILERFSAQQFPDLHSELNLSSLELGDSALYFCASSVRSGGASTDTQYFGPGTRLTVL.

This clone showed up just once. The chain recombines TRBV30 with TRBJ1-2; 8 bases map to TRBD1. CDR3 length equals 14 residues. Germline V gene lookup returns CDR1 GTSNPN and CDR2 SVGIG (reference sequence). Losses at the gene ends were 5 bases for V and 2 bases for J; bases not matched to a gene: 7. The CDR3 region is CAWVRTGLNYGYTF. The CDR3 DNA sequence: TGTGCCTGGGTTAGGACAGGGTTAAACTATGGCTACACCTTC.

Here the CDR3 reads CASSLDGILGQGGGRTEAFF. In DNA, the CDR3 is TGTGCCAGCAGCTTAGATGGGATTCTAGGACAGGGAGGAGGTAGGACTGAAGCTTTCTTT. This rearrangement joins TRBV11-2 to TRBJ1-1; TRBD1 matches at 8 bases. Losses at the gene ends were 0 bases for V and 5 bases for J; bases not matched to a gene: 20. Germline V gives CDR1 SGHAT, CDR2 FQNNGV. This CDR3 is 20 amino acids long.

The chain couples TRBV15 to TRBJ2-7; 9 positions agree with TRBD1. The germline CDR1 and CDR2 sequences are LNHNV and YYDKDF (reference sequence). The CDR3 sequence is 14 residues long. Trimming at V came to 6 bases and at J to 1 base, leaving 4 bases not matched to a gene. CDR3 sequence: CATRRDRVSYEQYF. In DNA form, the CDR3 reads TGTGCCACCAGAAGGGACAGGGTGTCCTACGAGCAGTACTTC.

Only a few counts were recorded for this clone. The gene calls are TRBV30 and TRBJ1-1; D perhaps matches TRBD1 (6 bases). V was clipped by 8 bases and J by 3 bases, with 16 bases between them. Germline loops: CDR1 GTSNPN, CDR2 SVGIG (reference sequence). This CDR3 contains 13 residues. The CDR3 is CAGVRGGYTEAFF. The CDR3 DNA reads as TGTGCCGGAGTGAGGGGGGGTTACACTGAAGCTTTCTTT.

The chain links TRBV27 to TRBJ2-1; 10 bases fit TRBD2. This CDR3 is built from 18 residues. Germline V gene data show CDR1 as MNHEY and CDR2 as SMNVEV (reference sequence). Trimming took 5 bases from V and 4 from J; bases not matched to a gene: 14. The CDR3 nucleotides are TGTGCCAGCAGTCCGGCTAGCGGGGGCCCCATATCTTACAATGAGCAGTTCTTC. Its protein product is CASSPASGGPISYNEQFF.